The rows below give T cell receptor beta chains drawn from one sample of a study of T cells in Graves' hyperthyroidism and ophthalmopathy. In TCRdb, the multiplex PCR reads were re-called with MiXCR into one record per CDR3 protein. The data contain fewer than 550,000 distinct CDR3 sequences, roughly 14% of them seen just once; the ten biggest clones take up approximately 7.5%. The specimen sequenced was blood. Source of these receptors: a woman between 18 and 30 years old with Graves' hyperthyroidism. CDR3s include the opening cysteine and the closing phenylalanine or tryptophan. Fields, in order: V gene, D gene, clone size, J gene, CDR3 length, CDR3 DNA, CDR3 protein. A D gene is named only where the DNA matches it firmly. Size tells how often a clone was seen (once, few, many) or the class of an expanded clone, and some rows leave it out.

V: TRBV12-3/TRBV12-4; D: NA; size: once; J: TRBJ2-1; length: 14; DNA: TGTGCCAGCAGTTTAGCGTGGAGGGGCCGCAACCTGTTCTTC; CDR3: CASSLAWRGRNLFF
V: TRBV19; D: TRBD2; size: few; J: TRBJ2-7; length: 15; DNA: TGTGCCAGTAGTATAGCGCGGGGGTTAGCCTACGAGCAGTACTTC; CDR3: CASSIARGLAYEQYF
V: TRBV4-1; D: NA; size: NA; J: TRBJ2-2; length: 16; DNA: TGCGCCAGCAGCCAAGATGACACGGCGAACACCGGGGAGCTGTTTTTT; CDR3: CASSQDDTANTGELFF
V: TRBV12-3/TRBV12-4; D: NA; size: many; J: TRBJ2-7; length: 12; DNA: TGTGCCAGCAGTTTTTCCCGCAACGAGCAGTACTTC; CDR3: CASSFSRNEQYF
V: TRBV12-3/TRBV12-4; D: NA; size: few; J: TRBJ2-1; length: 14; DNA: TGTGCCAGCAGTTTACCCCGGCTAAACCATGAGCAGTTCTTC; CDR3: CASSLPRLNHEQFF
V: TRBV5-5; D: TRBD2; size: few; J: TRBJ2-5; length: 15; DNA: TGTGCCAGCAGCGCGGGACTAGCGGTTCAAGAGACCCAGTACTTC; CDR3: CASSAGLAVQETQYF
V: TRBV7-3; D: NA; size: NA; J: TRBJ1-6; length: 15; DNA: TGTGCCAGCAGCTTAAGTGAGGGATTGAATTCACCCCTCCACTTT; CDR3: CASSLSEGLNSPLHF
V: TRBV20-1; D: TRBD1; size: few; J: TRBJ1-2; length: 14; DNA: TGCAGTGCTATTGACAGGGCCTTAAACTATGGCTACACCTTC; CDR3: CSAIDRALNYGYTF
V: TRBV19; D: NA; size: many; J: TRBJ1-2; length: 14; DNA: TGTGCCAGTAGCCTCCGGGACCGCAACTATGGCTACACCTTC; CDR3: CASSLRDRNYGYTF
V: TRBV28; D: TRBD1; size: NA; J: TRBJ1-2; length: 13; DNA: TGTGCCAGTGGGACAGGGGCCCCCTATGGCTACACCTTC; CDR3: CASGTGAPYGYTF